A selection of T cell receptor beta chains follows, all from one sample in a study of blood T cells in healthy people across ages. TCRdb reanalysed the 5' RACE reads using MiXCR and keeps one entry per CDR3 protein. The sample includes about 800,000 distinct CDR3 sequences, 20% to 25% of them seen just once. The sample was also linked to a second study, of T cells of mothers and their children.

Sequencing was performed on blood. Receptors originate from a boy aged 5-17 years in good health. Each CDR3 is given with its conserved first and last residue. Each record gives: CDR3 protein, CDR3 DNA, V gene, J gene, clone size, D gene. A D gene is named only where the DNA matches it firmly. Only some rows state a clone size, as once, few, many or a class for expanded clones.

CDR3 protein: CASSPPLGGYTF
CDR3 DNA: TGTGCCAGCAGCCCGCCCTTGGGAGGCTACACCTTC
V gene: TRBV11-2
J gene: TRBJ1-2
clone size: .
D gene: .

CDR3 protein: CSAIPGTQNEKLFF
CDR3 DNA: TGCAGTGCTATTCCCGGGACACAGAATGAAAAACTGTTTTTT
V gene: TRBV20-1
J gene: TRBJ1-4
clone size: few
D gene: .

CDR3 protein: CSARDRLLTDNEQFF
CDR3 DNA: TGCAGTGCTAGAGATCGTTTGTTAACGGACAATGAGCAGTTCTTC
V gene: TRBV20-1
J gene: TRBJ2-1
clone size: few
D gene: .

CDR3 protein: CASSDGGSPLHF
CDR3 DNA: TGTGCCAGCAGCGATGGAGGCTCACCCCTCCACTTT
V gene: TRBV5-5
J gene: TRBJ1-6
clone size: few
D gene: .

CDR3 protein: CASSPAENTEAFF
CDR3 DNA: TGTGCCAGCTCCCCGGCAGAGAACACTGAAGCTTTCTTT
V gene: TRBV18
J gene: TRBJ1-1
clone size: .
D gene: .

CDR3 protein: CSAGRSGGYSNEQSF
CDR3 DNA: TGCAGTGCGGGGCGGAGCGGGGGATACAGCAATGAGCAGTCCTTC
V gene: TRBV20-1
J gene: TRBJ2-5
clone size: few
D gene: TRBD2

CDR3 protein: CASSPSSGGSDTDTQYF
CDR3 DNA: TGTGCCAGCAGCCCCAGCTCGGGGGGATCGGACACAGATACGCAGTATTTT
V gene: TRBV7-9
J gene: TRBJ2-3
clone size: few
D gene: TRBD2

CDR3 protein: CSVGEANSYGYTF
CDR3 DNA: TGCAGCGTTGGGGAAGCGAACTCTTATGGCTACACCTTC
V gene: TRBV29-1
J gene: TRBJ1-2
clone size: once
D gene: .

CDR3 protein: CASTPGQGGSPLHF
CDR3 DNA: TGCGCCAGCACCCCGGGACAGGGCGGTTCACCCCTCCACTTT
V gene: TRBV5-1
J gene: TRBJ1-6
clone size: .
D gene: TRBD1

CDR3 protein: CASSSVDSARGYTF
CDR3 DNA: TGCGCCAGCAGTTCAGTCGACAGTGCTCGCGGCTACACCTTC
V gene: TRBV5-1
J gene: TRBJ1-2
clone size: .
D gene: .

CDR3 protein: CASSASMGSFAKNIQYF
CDR3 DNA: TGTGCCAGCAGCGCCAGCATGGGGTCCTTCGCCAAAAACATTCAGTACTTC
V gene: TRBV6-1
J gene: TRBJ2-4
clone size: few
D gene: .

CDR3 protein: CASSAQGSGWAQETQYF
CDR3 DNA: TGTGCCAGCAGCGCACAGGGTAGCGGGTGGGCACAAGAGACCCAGTACTTC
V gene: TRBV7-8
J gene: TRBJ2-5
clone size: .
D gene: .

CDR3 protein: CASSLRYQQETQYF
CDR3 DNA: TGTGCCAGCAGCTTAAGATACCAACAAGAGACCCAGTACTTC
V gene: TRBV7-2
J gene: TRBJ2-5
clone size: .
D gene: .

CDR3 protein: CSVEWGIPYGYTF
CDR3 DNA: TGCAGCGTTGAATGGGGTATCCCCTATGGCTACACCTTC
V gene: TRBV29-1
J gene: TRBJ1-2
clone size: .
D gene: .

CDR3 protein: CASSVAGRVRGAFF
CDR3 DNA: TGTGCCAGCAGCGTAGCCGGCCGGGTCCGTGGAGCTTTCTTT
V gene: TRBV5-6
J gene: TRBJ1-1
clone size: few
D gene: .

CDR3 protein: CASTKADSYDPYEQYF
CDR3 DNA: TGTGCCAGCACCAAAGCGGACAGCTATGATCCCTACGAGCAGTACTTC
V gene: TRBV7-9
J gene: TRBJ2-7
clone size: .
D gene: .

CDR3 protein: CASSFGQGLGTEAFF
CDR3 DNA: TGTGCCAGCAGTTTTGGACAGGGGTTGGGCACTGAAGCTTTCTTT
V gene: TRBV28
J gene: TRBJ1-1
clone size: few
D gene: TRBD1

CDR3 protein: CASSLLGGANIHHEQFF
CDR3 DNA: TGTGCCAGCAGCTTATTAGGTGGGGCTAATATTCATCATGAGCAGTTCTTC
V gene: TRBV11-2
J gene: TRBJ2-1
clone size: .
D gene: .

CDR3 protein: CASSLGPGRNTEAFF
CDR3 DNA: TGTGCCAGCAGTTTAGGGCCAGGGCGGAACACTGAAGCTTTCTTT
V gene: TRBV12-3/TRBV12-4
J gene: TRBJ1-1
clone size: .
D gene: .

CDR3 protein: CSVEGRGRQETQYF
CDR3 DNA: TGCAGCGTTGAAGGGCGTGGCCGCCAAGAGACCCAGTACTTC
V gene: TRBV29-1
J gene: TRBJ2-5
clone size: .
D gene: .

CDR3 protein: CASSLGLGVDEQYF
CDR3 DNA: TGTGCCAGCAGCTTAGGACTGGGGGTGGACGAGCAGTACTTC
V gene: TRBV7-9
J gene: TRBJ2-7
clone size: .
D gene: .

CDR3 protein: CASRWTGGTGELFF
CDR3 DNA: TGTGCCAGCAGATGGACAGGGGGGACCGGGGAGCTGTTTTTT
V gene: TRBV2
J gene: TRBJ2-2
clone size: many
D gene: TRBD1

CDR3 protein: CSADTRDTRGGNQPQHF
CDR3 DNA: TGCAGTGCTGATACCCGGGACACAAGAGGAGGCAATCAGCCCCAGCATTTT
V gene: TRBV20-1
J gene: TRBJ1-5
clone size: few
D gene: .

CDR3 protein: CASSTTTSGSYEQYF
CDR3 DNA: TGCGCCAGCAGCACGACGACTAGCGGGTCCTACGAGCAGTACTTC
V gene: TRBV5-1
J gene: TRBJ2-7
clone size: few
D gene: TRBD2

CDR3 protein: CASSLRQGPYYEQYF
CDR3 DNA: TGTGCTAGCAGCTTAAGGCAGGGGCCTTACTACGAGCAGTACTTC
V gene: TRBV7-7
J gene: TRBJ2-7
clone size: .
D gene: .

CDR3 protein: CASSARTGGDYGYTF
CDR3 DNA: TGTGCCAGCAGCGCCCGGACAGGGGGCGACTATGGCTACACCTTC
V gene: TRBV7-9
J gene: TRBJ1-2
clone size: few
D gene: TRBD1

CDR3 protein: CASRRRQGTNEKLLF
CDR3 DNA: TGTGCCAGCCGAAGGAGACAGGGAACTAATGAAAAACTGCTTTTT
V gene: TRBV27
J gene: TRBJ1-4
clone size: .
D gene: TRBD1

CDR3 protein: CASSPPRVAPEQFF
CDR3 DNA: TGTGCCAGCAGCCCCCCGAGAGTAGCGCCTGAGCAGTTCTTC
V gene: TRBV7-2
J gene: TRBJ2-1
clone size: .
D gene: .

CDR3 protein: CASSAGGRSNSPLHF
CDR3 DNA: TGTGCCAGCAGTGCCGGGGGGAGGTCAAATTCACCCCTCCACTTT
V gene: TRBV6-4
J gene: TRBJ1-6
clone size: .
D gene: .

CDR3 protein: CSVETPLAQETQYF
CDR3 DNA: TGCAGCGTTGAGACTCCGCTAGCGCAAGAGACCCAGTACTTC
V gene: TRBV29-1
J gene: TRBJ2-5
clone size: few
D gene: .

CDR3 protein: CASSSTGVGYGYTF
CDR3 DNA: TGTGCCAGCAGCTCGACAGGGGTCGGCTATGGCTACACCTTC
V gene: TRBV12-3/TRBV12-4
J gene: TRBJ1-2
clone size: .
D gene: TRBD1

CDR3 protein: CASSQNYERYF
CDR3 DNA: TGTGCCAGCAGTCAAAATTACGAGCGGTACTTC
V gene: TRBV12-3/TRBV12-4
J gene: TRBJ2-5
clone size: .
D gene: .

CDR3 protein: CASSLEIGTEAFF
CDR3 DNA: TGTGCCAGCAGCTTGGAAATAGGGACTGAAGCTTTCTTT
V gene: TRBV7-6
J gene: TRBJ1-1
clone size: few
D gene: .

CDR3 protein: CASSYQGSEQYF
CDR3 DNA: TGTGCCAGCAGTTACCAGGGGAGCGAGCAGTACTTC
V gene: TRBV6-5
J gene: TRBJ2-7
clone size: few
D gene: .

CDR3 protein: CASSFSGHLNNEQFF
CDR3 DNA: TGTGCCAGCAGTTTTTCAGGGCATTTAAACAATGAGCAGTTCTTC
V gene: TRBV12-3/TRBV12-4
J gene: TRBJ2-1
clone size: .
D gene: .

CDR3 protein: CASSAQGRSNEKLFF
CDR3 DNA: TGTGCCAGCAGTGCCCAGGGTCGGTCTAATGAAAAACTGTTTTTT
V gene: TRBV25-1
J gene: TRBJ1-4
clone size: .
D gene: .

CDR3 protein: CASSPTPPRRGLNTEAFF
CDR3 DNA: TGTGCCAGCAGTCCGACTCCCCCCCGGAGGGGGCTCAACACTGAAGCTTTCTTT
V gene: TRBV28
J gene: TRBJ1-1
clone size: .
D gene: TRBD1

CDR3 protein: CSVVRGLASTYNEQFF
CDR3 DNA: TGCAGCGTTGTGAGGGGACTAGCGAGTACCTACAATGAGCAGTTCTTC
V gene: TRBV29-1
J gene: TRBJ2-1
clone size: .
D gene: TRBD2

CDR3 protein: CSAKEAVMGPFF
CDR3 DNA: TGCAGCGCTAAAGAGGCCGTCATGGGGCCTTTCTTT
V gene: TRBV29-1
J gene: TRBJ1-1
clone size: .
D gene: .

CDR3 protein: CASRQGGGGRVVNEQFF
CDR3 DNA: TGTGCCAGCAGGCAGGGGGGGGGTGGCAGGGTTGTGAATGAGCAGTTCTTC
V gene: TRBV28
J gene: TRBJ2-1
clone size: .
D gene: .

CDR3 protein: CASSSGDRGVEKLFF
CDR3 DNA: TGCGCCAGCAGCTCGGGGGACAGGGGCGTAGAAAAACTGTTTTTT
V gene: TRBV5-1
J gene: TRBJ1-4
clone size: few
D gene: TRBD1

CDR3 protein: CASSPSAVSSYNEQFF
CDR3 DNA: TGTGCCAGCTCACCCTCAGCGGTGAGCTCCTACAATGAGCAGTTCTTC
V gene: TRBV18
J gene: TRBJ2-1
clone size: few
D gene: .

CDR3 protein: CASRPGQINTGELFF
CDR3 DNA: TGTGCCAGCAGACCGGGACAAATTAACACCGGGGAGCTGTTTTTT
V gene: TRBV9
J gene: TRBJ2-2
clone size: few
D gene: .

CDR3 protein: CASSQGPGQGAWKVADTQYF
CDR3 DNA: TGCGCCAGCAGCCAAGGCCCGGGACAGGGGGCCTGGAAGGTAGCAGATACGCAGTATTTT
V gene: TRBV4-3
J gene: TRBJ2-3
clone size: .
D gene: TRBD1

CDR3 protein: CASSQDRGANTEAFF
CDR3 DNA: TGCGCCAGCAGCCAAGACAGGGGGGCGAACACTGAAGCTTTCTTT
V gene: TRBV4-3
J gene: TRBJ1-1
clone size: .
D gene: TRBD1

CDR3 protein: CATSDSRYQETQYF
CDR3 DNA: TGTGCCACCAGTGATTCCCGGTACCAAGAGACCCAGTACTTC
V gene: TRBV24-1
J gene: TRBJ2-5
clone size: .
D gene: .

CDR3 protein: CSVGGSGLAPHEQFF
CDR3 DNA: TGCAGCGTTGGGGGATCCGGACTAGCTCCCCATGAGCAGTTCTTC
V gene: TRBV29-1
J gene: TRBJ2-1
clone size: .
D gene: TRBD2

CDR3 protein: CASSYSLSEQFF
CDR3 DNA: TGTGCCAGCAGTTACTCGCTCTCGGAGCAGTTCTTC
V gene: TRBV6-6
J gene: TRBJ2-1
clone size: .
D gene: .

CDR3 protein: CASSPPGGNMNTEAFF
CDR3 DNA: TGTGCCAGCAGCCCACCCGGGGGGAACATGAACACTGAAGCTTTCTTT
V gene: TRBV3-1
J gene: TRBJ1-1
clone size: few
D gene: .

CDR3 protein: CASTGPTPETQYF
CDR3 DNA: TGTGCCAGCACCGGCCCAACCCCAGAGACCCAGTACTTC
V gene: TRBV28
J gene: TRBJ2-5
clone size: few
D gene: .

CDR3 protein: CASSRGQGGGYTF
CDR3 DNA: TGTGCCAGCAGCCGTGGACAGGGAGGTGGCTACACCTTC
V gene: TRBV7-2
J gene: TRBJ1-2
clone size: few
D gene: TRBD1

CDR3 protein: CASSLLWDQETQYF
CDR3 DNA: TGTGCCAGCAGTTTGTTGTGGGACCAAGAGACCCAGTACTTC
V gene: TRBV27
J gene: TRBJ2-5
clone size: few
D gene: .

CDR3 protein: CASSLSQGIGETQYF
CDR3 DNA: TGTGCCAGCAGCTTATCCCAGGGGATCGGAGAGACCCAGTACTTC
V gene: TRBV11-2
J gene: TRBJ2-5
clone size: few
D gene: .

CDR3 protein: CSARSHRDYEQYF
CDR3 DNA: TGCAGTGCTAGAAGCCACAGGGACTACGAGCAGTACTTC
V gene: TRBV20-1
J gene: TRBJ2-7
clone size: few
D gene: .